The 26 T cell receptor beta chains below all came from one sample that was sequenced in a study of spatial heterogeneity in lung cancer. Time point denoted: sample taken at primary tumor resection. Material for sequencing was whole RNA from tumor, nontumor lung or frozen PBMC, left unsorted. TCRdb redid the calling of the 5' RACE reads with MiXCR, one entry per CDR3 protein. The data show about 75,000 distinct CDR3 sequences, about an eighth seen once. The input for sequencing was PBMCs, taken at surgery. These receptors originate from a male donor with early-stage non-small cell lung cancer.

This clonotype was seen a handful of times. V is TRBV19 and J is TRBJ1-4; TRBD1 is a possible D gene (5 bases). CDR1 is LNHDA and CDR2 is SQIVND in the germline V gene (reference sequence). Trimming took off 5 bases at V and 8 bases at J, with 9 bases between the two ends. This CDR3 comprises 12 residues. CDR3 bases: TGTGCCAGTAGTTTTGAGGGGGAAAAACTGTTTTTT. This sequence encodes CASSFEGEKLFF.

There are a few counts of this clonotype. The rearrangement links TRBV19 to TRBJ1-1; the D is unclear. Per germline, CDR1 LNHDA and CDR2 SQIVND (reference sequence). There are 13 residues in the CDR3. The V and J ends lost 5 bases and 4 bases respectively, with 11 bases between them. The CDR3 nucleotides read TGTGCCAGTAGTGAAGACCGCGGCACTGAAGCTTTCTTT. It is translated as CASSEDRGTEAFF.

The sample holds a few counts of this clonotype. This rearrangement joins TRBV2 to TRBJ1-2; the D gene is possibly TRBD1 (5 bases). The CDR3 is made up of 14 amino acids. Germline V CDR1 and CDR2: SNHLY, FYNNEI. Trimming stripped 7 bases from V and 3 bases from J, with 15 bases between. CDR3: CASNRDGGDYGYTF. CDR3 nucleotide sequence: TGTGCCAGCAATCGGGACGGAGGGGACTATGGCTACACCTTC.

The chain's CDR3 is CASSSRGAPNEKLFF. DNA for the CDR3: TGCGCCAGCAGCTCCCGGGGCGCACCCAATGAAAAACTGTTTTTT. The chain joins TRBV5-1 to TRBJ1-4, with a possible D match to TRBD1 (5 bases). This CDR3 has 15 residues. Germline V lookup: CDR1 SGHRS, CDR2 YFSETQ. Trimming removed 3 bases from V and 5 bases from J, with 14 bases in between.

This clonotype was seen ten or more times. V usage is TRBV18 and J usage is TRBJ1-1; D may be TRBD1 (5 bases). The CDR3 consists of 15 residues. The ends were cut back, 1 base at V and 4 bases at J, with 13 bases in the middle. Germline V lookup: CDR1 KGHSH, CDR2 LQKENI. CDR3 in DNA: TGTGCCAGCTCACCACTGGAGGGGTTGCGCACTGAAGCTTTCTTT. Protein product: CASSPLEGLRTEAFF.

This clonotype was observed a handful of times. The rearrangement uses TRBV20-1 and TRBJ2-2; no firm D call. The CDR3 consists of 12 residues. V was pared by 6 bases and J by 6 bases, with 11 bases between. Per germline, CDR1 DFQATT and CDR2 SNEGSKA (reference sequence). The CDR3 protein is CSAINPSGELFF. CDR3 sequence (DNA): TGCAGTGCAATAAACCCTTCCGGGGAGCTGTTTTTT.

CDR3 nucleotides: TGTGCCAGCAGTCATATTTCAGAGACCCAGTACTTC. Translation gives CASSHISETQYF. The V gene is TRBV7-6, the J gene TRBJ2-5; the D is unclear. The V and J ends lost 6 bases and 4 bases respectively, with 9 bases between them. The CDR3 totals 12 residues. Germline values: CDR1 SGHVS, CDR2 FNYEAQ. Full variable domain (missing parts from reference TRBV7-6 and TRBJ2-5): GAGVSQSPRYKVTKRGQDVALRCDPISGHVSLYWYRQALGQGPEFLTYFNYEAQQDKSGLPNDRFSAERPEGSISTLTIQRTEQRDSAMYRCASSHISETQYFGPGTRLLVL.

There are many counts of this clonotype. This rearrangement joins TRBV5-6 to TRBJ1-1, with D uncertain. The V end lost 0 bases, the J end lost 0 bases, and 3 bases lay between the germline ends. There are 13 residues in the CDR3. Germline-derived CDR1 and CDR2 are SGHDT and YYEEEE. Written as DNA, the CDR3 is TGTGCCAGCAGCTTGGAAGTGAACACTGAAGCTTTCTTT. This gives the protein CASSLEVNTEAFF.

This clonotype was picked up many times. The chain is built from TRBV29-1 and TRBJ1-1; 8 bases line up with TRBD1. The CDR3 totals 13 residues. With V trimmed by 5 bases and J by 0 bases, 2 bases remained unmatched. Germline CDR1 is SQVTM and CDR2 is ANQGSEA. CDR3 coding DNA: TGCAGCGTTAGGACAGGGATGAACACTGAAGCTTTCTTT. Amino acids: CSVRTGMNTEAFF.

This clonotype was seen only a few times. The rearrangement joins TRBV12-3 or TRBV12-4 to TRBJ1-1; 7 bases match TRBD1. The ends lost 5 bases at V and 2 bases at J; junction bases unmatched: 8. The CDR3 is 15 amino acids. The DNA of the CDR3 is TGTGCCAGCAGTCCTTACCGGACAGGAAACACTGAAGCTTTCTTT. It is translated as CASSPYRTGNTEAFF.

V gene TRBV20-1 combines with J gene TRBJ1-4; 7 bases line up with TRBD1. With 1 base clipped from V and 3 bases from J, the junction kept 5 bases outside the gene matches. CDR1 is DFQATT and CDR2 is SNEGSKA in the germline V gene (reference sequence). The CDR3 is 15 residues long. The CDR3 is CSARARGMSNEKLFF. The CDR3 region has the DNA TGCAGTGCTAGAGCCAGGGGGATGTCTAATGAAAAACTGTTTTTT.

Ten or more counts support this clonotype. The chain couples TRBV9 to TRBJ2-5, with 7 bases lining up with TRBD2. The CDR3 covers 18 residues. V dropped 2 bases and J dropped 2; count of bases not matched to a gene: 15. Germline values: CDR1 SGDLS, CDR2 YYNGEE. For the CDR3, the DNA is TGTGCCAGCAGCGTCTACTTAGGTGGAGGGACTATGCAAGAGACCCAGTACTTC. Its translation: CASSVYLGGGTMQETQYF.

This clonotype was counted ten times or more. The chain joins TRBV2 to TRBJ2-7; tentative D call: TRBD2 (7 bases). Germline values: CDR1 SNHLY, CDR2 FYNNEI. Trimming left V 8 bases short and J 7 bases short, with 21 bases between. The CDR3 covers 14 residues. As DNA, the CDR3 is TGTGCCAGCCGATCCAACGGGGGGCCGGCGGAGCAGTACTTC. Translated, it gives CASRSNGGPAEQYF.

The chain links TRBV3-1 to TRBJ1-5; no reliable D call. V was cut by 3 bases and J by 6 bases, with 12 bases left in between. Looked up from germline, CDR1 is LGHDT and CDR2 is YNNKEL (reference sequence). This CDR3 contains 14 residues. This CDR3 reads CASSQGFQAQPQHF. The CDR3 DNA sequence: TGTGCCAGCAGCCAGGGCTTCCAGGCTCAGCCCCAGCATTTT.

In its sample, this clonotype was seen many times. The V gene is TRBV6-5, the J gene TRBJ2-6; the D is unclear. V was shortened by 5 bases and J by 0 bases, with 11 bases between the two germline ends. Germline assignment: CDR1 MNHEY and CDR2 SVGAGI. The CDR3 sequence is 16 residues long. The CDR3 region is CASSLGRVSGANVLTF. The CDR3, as DNA: TGTGCCAGCAGTCTCGGAAGGGTCTCTGGGGCCAACGTCCTGACTTTC.

This chain uses TRBV29-1 with TRBJ1-5, with 9 bases aligning to TRBD1. There are 12 residues in the CDR3. V shed 4 bases and J 10 bases; nucleotides not matched to a gene: 5. Germline CDR1 SQVTM, CDR2 ANQGSEA. The CDR3 is CSVGGTGIPQHF. CDR3 bases: TGCAGCGTTGGGGGGACAGGGATTCCCCAGCATTTT.

The chain recombines TRBV3-1 with TRBJ2-7; no clear D gene. The CDR3 has 13 residues. Trimming removed 6 bases from V and 2 bases from J, with 11 bases in between. Germline CDR1 reads LGHDT; CDR2 reads YNNKEL (reference sequence). CDR3 nucleotide sequence: TGTGCCAGCAGTTTCGGCGGAGCCTACGAGCAGTACTTC. Translation gives CASSFGGAYEQYF.

This clonotype was seen repeatedly, ten times or more. The genes are TRBV7-8 and TRBJ2-3, with 7 nucleotides matching TRBD2. V was clipped by 7 bases and J by 6 bases; unmatched bases: 7. CDR1 and CDR2 (germline): SGHVS, FQNEAQ. CDR3 length: 13 amino acids. The CDR3 protein is CASTERDGDTQYF. CDR3 DNA sequence: TGTGCCAGCACCGAGCGGGACGGTGATACGCAGTATTTT.

The genes are TRBV5-1 and TRBJ1-1; perhaps TRBD1 as D (6 bases). The germline V gene has CDR1 SGHRS and CDR2 YFSETQ. This CDR3 is built from 17 residues. The V end was cut by 3 bases, the J end by 0 bases, with 18 bases between. DNA of the CDR3: TGCGCCAGCAGCTCAAATCAGGGGCGCCCCATGAACACTGAAGCTTTCTTT. It codes for CASSSNQGRPMNTEAFF.

This clonotype has at least ten counts. The J gene is TRBJ2-3, the V gene TRBV6-2 or TRBV6-3; TRBD1 matches at 10 bases. There are 14 residues in the CDR3. Per the germline V gene, CDR1 is MNHEY and CDR2 is SVGEGT. V shed 6 bases, J shed 3 bases, and the junction held 3 bases outside the gene matches. The chain's CDR3 is CASSWTGGTDTQYF. The CDR3 DNA follows: TGTGCCAGCAGCTGGACAGGGGGGACAGATACGCAGTATTTT.

CDR3 in amino acids: CASSLEGMNTEAFF. DNA for the CDR3: TGTGCCAGCAGCTTAGAGGGCATGAACACTGAAGCTTTCTTT. This sequence joins TRBV7-8 and TRBJ1-1; D not resolved. Germline V gene sequence: CDR1 SGHVS, CDR2 FQNEAQ. The CDR3 is made up of 14 amino acids. V lost 1 base to trimming and J lost 0 bases, with 6 bases between them.

The sample holds a few counts of this clonotype. This rearrangement joins TRBV4-3 to TRBJ1-3; unclear D gene. The V gene lost 0 bases and the J gene lost 5 bases, with 8 bases spanning the gap. The CDR3 runs to 14 residues. Germline assignment: CDR1 LGHNA and CDR2 YSLEER. This chain's CDR3 is CASSQEAIRNTIYF. CDR3 nucleotide sequence: TGCGCCAGCAGCCAAGAAGCAATAAGAAACACCATATATTTT.

There are many counts of this clonotype. The chain uses TRBV28 and TRBJ1-1, with 7 nucleotides matching TRBD1. This CDR3 region has 13 residues. CDR1 and CDR2 (germline): MDHEN, SYDVKM. V shed 4 bases, J shed 7 bases, and the junction held 6 bases outside the gene matches. CDR3 in amino acids: CASSSDRVHEAFF. CDR3 sequence (DNA): TGTGCCAGCAGTTCCGACAGGGTACATGAAGCTTTCTTT.

This chain connects TRBV6-6 to TRBJ2-7, with TRBD1 as a possible D gene (6 bases). V was pared by 0 bases and J by 10 bases, with 10 bases between. This CDR3 contains 12 residues. Germline V lookup: CDR1 MNHNY, CDR2 SVGAGI (reference sequence). The CDR3 region is CASSYSKQGQYF. CDR3 nucleotide sequence: TGTGCCAGCAGTTACTCGAAACAGGGTCAGTACTTC.

V usage is TRBV12-3 or TRBV12-4 and J usage is TRBJ1-1; no reliable D call. This CDR3 has 12 amino acids. V was clipped by 2 bases and J by 6 bases, with 7 bases between them. The CDR3 DNA reads as TGTGCCAGCAGTTTACGGACTTCTGAAGCTTTCTTT. It is translated as CASSLRTSEAFF.

This clonotype occurred many times. V usage is TRBV9 and J usage is TRBJ2-2; no clear D. This CDR3 is 15 amino acids long. Looked up from germline, CDR1 is SGDLS and CDR2 is YYNGEE. With 3 bases removed from V and 0 bases from J, the gap between germline ends came to 9 bases. The CDR3 DNA is TGTGCCAGCAGCGAGTTTACTTCGAACACCGGGGAGCTGTTTTTT. It codes for CASSEFTSNTGELFF.